The 11 T cell receptor beta chains reported below all come from one sample, sequenced in a study of T cells in Graves' hyperthyroidism and ophthalmopathy (dated by TCRdb to the late 2010s). Library preparation employed multiplex PCR. The sequencer listed for this sample is Illumina HiSeq 2000. Amplification of TCR beta CDR3 regions was carried out from RNA transcripts. The first round of RT-PCR for the TCR CDR3 was performed with the HTBI primer set and the Qiagen OneStep RT-PCR kit. TCRdb applied fastp at Q25 and MiXCR to the public reads, then kept only in-frame beta chains. Every distinct CDR3 protein forms one entry, paired with its most common genes and DNA. Present in this sample are over 550,000 distinct CDR3 sequences, about a sixth of which were seen just once. 15% to 20% of the sample comes from the top ten. Material for sequencing was blood. These receptor sequences come from a woman aged 18-30 years with Graves' hyperthyroidism.

The table lists this clonotype with many counts. J is TRBJ1-2 and V is TRBV7-2; no reliable D call. V was pared by 5 bases and J by 0 bases, with 19 bases between. Germline assignment: CDR1 SGHTA and CDR2 FQGNSA. This CDR3 spans 17 amino acids. CDR3 DNA: TGTGCCAGCAGCCTAGATCGGGTCAGGACTACTAACTATGGCTACACCTTC. Protein: CASSLDRVRTTNYGYTF.

The chain carries TRBV6-1 and TRBJ2-3; 8 nucleotides agree with TRBD1. The trim removed 6 bases at V and 6 bases at J, leaving 17 bases unmatched. The CDR3 is 17 residues long. Germline V gives CDR1 MNHNS, CDR2 SASEGT. CDR3 nucleotide sequence: TGTGCCAGCAGAGGACCCCCGTTGGGACAGGCCACGGATACGCAGTATTTT. Encoded protein: CASRGPPLGQATDTQYF.

This clonotype occurred a few times. The rearrangement joins TRBV6-1 to TRBJ2-5, with D unresolved. V was shortened by 7 bases and J by 0 bases, with 15 bases between the two germline ends. Germline loops: CDR1 MNHNS, CDR2 SASEGT. The CDR3 runs 15 residues. CDR3 sequence (DNA): TGTGCCAGCACCCGTCACGGCCAGTACCAAGAGACCCAGTACTTC. Amino acids: CASTRHGQYQETQYF.

This clonotype was recorded a few times. Given a much more abundant clone one base away, this may be a read error. V and J are TRBV2 and TRBJ2-5; D unresolved. The CDR3 loop spans 13 amino acids. Germline V gives CDR1 SNHLY, CDR2 FYNNEI. The CDR3 DNA sequence: TGTGCCAGCAGTCCATCAGGCCGAGAGACCCAGCACTTC. This codes for CASSPSGRETQHF.

This clonotype was recorded many times. The chain uses TRBV11-1 and TRBJ2-1; no firm D call. Germline V gene lookup returns CDR1 SGHAT and CDR2 FQDESV (reference sequence). The CDR3 sequence is 13 residues long. The ends were cut back, 0 bases at V and 9 bases at J, with 9 bases in the middle. The CDR3 sequence: CASSLARGLEQFF. DNA of the CDR3: TGTGCCAGCAGCTTAGCGAGAGGTCTTGAGCAGTTCTTC.

V is TRBV27 and J is TRBJ1-5, with TRBD1 matching 7 bases. Germline V CDR1 and CDR2: MNHEY, SMNVEV (reference sequence). The CDR3 contains 15 residues. V trimming: 2 bases; J trimming: 3 bases; junction bases outside the gene matches: 4. CDR3 amino acids: CASSLQGVVNQPQHF. The CDR3 DNA follows: TGTGCCAGCAGTTTACAGGGGGTGGTCAATCAGCCCCAGCATTTT.

This clonotype was recorded many times. The chain is built from TRBV2 and TRBJ1-6; D gene uncertain. V was pared by 7 bases and J by 0 bases, with 7 bases between. CDR3 length: 14 amino acids. CDR1 is SNHLY and CDR2 is FYNNEI in the germline V gene. CDR3: CASKINSYNSPLHF. In nucleotides, the CDR3 is TGTGCCAGCAAAATCAACTCCTATAATTCACCCCTCCACTTT.

As regards this clonotype: It may be a read error: a sequence one base away is much more abundant. The J gene is TRBJ2-3, the V gene TRBV5-5; D might be TRBD1 (6 bases). Germline assignment: CDR1 SGHKS and CDR2 YYEKEE (reference sequence). The CDR3 has 15 amino acids. The CDR3 spells CASSPVPSWTDTRYF. The CDR3 DNA reads as TGTGCCAGCAGCCCGGTACCTAGCTGGACAGATACGCGGTATTTT.

This clonotype was counted ten times or more. The chain recombines TRBV2 with TRBJ2-7, with D hard to call. V was pared by 7 bases and J by 3 bases, with 10 bases between. Germline V gives CDR1 SNHLY, CDR2 FYNNEI. This CDR3 is built from 12 residues. The CDR3 DNA reads TGTGCCAGCATAGAAGAGTTCTACGAGCAGTACTTC. Residues: CASIEEFYEQYF. The full variable domain, completed using reference TRBV2 and TRBJ2-7, is EPEVTQTPSHQVTQMGQEVILRCVPISNHLYFYWYRQILGQKVEFLVSFYNNEISEKSEIFDDQFSVERPDGSNFTLKIRSTKLEDSAMYFCASIEEFYEQYFGPGTRLTVT.

In its sample, this clonotype was seen many times. The V call is TRBV6-1, the J call TRBJ2-1, with 8 bases aligning to TRBD2. The CDR3 extends over 17 amino acids. After removal of 6 bases from V and 3 bases from J, the junction contained 13 bases not matched to a gene. Germline CDR1 reads MNHNS; CDR2 reads SASEGT. The CDR3, as DNA: TGTGCCAGCAGATCCTCCGTGGGAGCGGGAGACTACAATGAGCAGTTCTTC. Protein sequence: CASRSSVGAGDYNEQFF.

This sequence joins TRBV10-3 and TRBJ1-1; the match to TRBD1 covers 10 bases. Germline CDR1 and CDR2: ENHRY and SYGVKD. The CDR3 is made up of 17 amino acids. After removal of 5 bases from V and 3 bases from J, the junction contained 12 bases not matched to a gene. The CDR3, as DNA: TGTGCCATCAGTACCCGACAGGGGGCAGGGATGGACACTGAAGCTTTCTTT. As protein: CAISTRQGAGMDTEAFF.